This paragraph covers one TCR beta chain sequence. From germline, CDR1 is SSHAT and CDR2 FNYEAQ (reference sequence). The CDR3 contains 12 residues. The V segment lost 2 bases and the J segment 10 bases; nucleotides outside the gene matches: 3. In the study's own analysis: Amplification with reference gene primers provided the estimates of nucleated cell counts. The data were produced by immunoSEQ multiplex PCR, yet TCRdb's version contains in-frame clones alone and is incomplete. The V and J calls and clone size are taken from that table; D and trimming were inferred from the DNA. The repertoire holds fewer than 60,000 clones, with 86% as singletons. These data come from a study of blood T cell repertoires in COVID-19. Study-level information: The United States, Italy and Spain provided the acute and convalescent COVID-19 samples. The cDNA or gDNA used as material had been derived from T cells, B-cell-depleted T cells, or PBMCs.

The source material was peripheral blood. The chain carries TRBV7-7 and TRBJ2-5; 8 bases match TRBD1. This TCR came from a human donor in a cohort sampled during active COVID-19. The CDR3 protein is CASSLPQGDQYF. In DNA, the CDR3 is TGTGCCAGCAGCTTACCACAGGGGGACCAGTACTTC.